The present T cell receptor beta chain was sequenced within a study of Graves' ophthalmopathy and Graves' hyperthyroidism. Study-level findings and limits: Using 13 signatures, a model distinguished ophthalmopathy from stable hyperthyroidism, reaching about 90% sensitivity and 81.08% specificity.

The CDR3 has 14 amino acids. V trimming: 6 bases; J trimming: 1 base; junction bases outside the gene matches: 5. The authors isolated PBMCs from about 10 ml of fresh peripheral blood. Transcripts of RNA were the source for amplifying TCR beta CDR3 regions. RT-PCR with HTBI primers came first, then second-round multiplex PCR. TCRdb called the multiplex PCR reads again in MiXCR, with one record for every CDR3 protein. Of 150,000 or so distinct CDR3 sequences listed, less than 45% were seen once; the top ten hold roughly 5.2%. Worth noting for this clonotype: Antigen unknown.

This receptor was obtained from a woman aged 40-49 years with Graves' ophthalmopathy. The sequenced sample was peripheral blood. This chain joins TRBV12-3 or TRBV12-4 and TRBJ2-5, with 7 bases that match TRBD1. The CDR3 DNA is TGTGCCAGCAGACTAGACAGGGTCCAAGAGACCCAGTACTTC. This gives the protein CASRLDRVQETQYF.